Listed here are 32 T cell receptor beta chains from one sample, sequenced in a study of beta chain features in type 1 diabetes (dated by TCRdb to between 2017 and 2018). The library was obtained by the immunoSEQ multiplex PCR assay. The High Capacity cDNA Reverse Transcription Kit was used to reverse transcribe all of the isolated RNA, meaning that expressed TCRB transcripts were what got sequenced. TCRdb holds this immuneACCESS table with in-frame rearrangements only. Some clones are missing; in checked studies, unresolved V genes explain under half, and the rest has no known cause. The sample table records about 340,000 clones; 8% of these occur just once. In total, the top ten clones hold around 0.45% of the sample. Material for sequencing was central memory CD4+ T cells from blood. These receptors originate from a woman between 18 and 29 years old in good health.

This clone was observed a handful of times. The rearrangement links TRBV7-3 to TRBJ2-1; D tentatively reads TRBD1 or TRBD2 (6 bases each). Trimming cost V 4 bases and J 14 bases, with 15 bases left between them. The CDR3 extends over 12 amino acids. CDR1 is SGHTA and CDR2 is FQGTGA in the germline V gene. CDR3 coding DNA: TGTGCCAGCAGCTCCTTGGGGGGCGCGAAGTTCTTC. It yields the protein CASSSLGGAKFF.

In its sample, this clone was seen many times. This chain joins TRBV18 and TRBJ1-4, with D tentatively TRBD1 (6 bases). Germline V lookup: CDR1 KGHSH, CDR2 LQKENI. V gave up 2 bases and J gave up 7 bases, with 14 bases separating them. The CDR3 has 15 amino acids. The CDR3 bases are TGTGCCAGCTCACCAACCGGGTCCAGGGGTGAAAAACTGTTTTTT. Its protein is CASSPTGSRGEKLFF.

This clone was seen more than once but under ten times. The chain is built from TRBV5-6 and TRBJ2-7; 11 bases fit TRBD2. CDR1 SGHDT and CDR2 YYEEEE come from the germline V gene. V shed 3 bases and J 4 bases; nucleotides not matched to a gene: 6. The CDR3 has 15 residues. The CDR3 bases are TGTGCCAGCAGCTCGATGGGACTAGCGGTATACGAGCAGTACTTC. This sequence encodes CASSSMGLAVYEQYF.

This clone was seen more than once but under ten times. Other DNA sequences of this sample code for an identical CDR3. This chain joins TRBV29-1 and TRBJ2-3; 8 positions match TRBD1. V was pared by 6 bases and J by 0 bases, with 2 bases of the junction left unmatched. This CDR3 spans 13 amino acids. Germline CDR1 and CDR2: SQVTM and ANQGSEA. The CDR3, as DNA: TGCAGCGTGGGGACAGGAAGCACAGATACGCAGTATTTT. Translated: CSVGTGSTDTQYF.

The V gene is TRBV10-3, the J gene TRBJ1-4; weak D call: TRBD1 (6 bases). The CDR3 length is 14 residues. Trimming pared 10 bases from V and 2 bases from J, leaving 14 bases between. Germline values: CDR1 ENHRY, CDR2 SYGVKD. The CDR3 loop is CATDRDRTNEKLFF. The DNA of the CDR3 is TGTGCCACCGATCGTGACAGGACTAATGAAAAACTGTTTTTT.

V gene TRBV18 combines with J gene TRBJ1-2; no firm D call. The CDR3 has 14 residues. V lost 0 bases to trimming and J lost 2 bases, with 7 bases between them. Germline V lookup: CDR1 KGHSH, CDR2 LQKENI. The chain's CDR3 is CASSPPSINYGYTF. DNA of the CDR3: TGTGCCAGCTCACCACCCTCCATCAACTATGGCTACACCTTC.

The genes are TRBV11-1 and TRBJ2-3, with 7 bases fitting TRBD2. The CDR3 has 15 amino acids. After removal of 5 bases from V and 3 bases from J, the junction contained 8 bases not matched to a gene. Germline V gene sequence: CDR1 SGHAT, CDR2 FQDESV (reference sequence). The DNA for the CDR3 is TGTGCCAGCAGCCGAAATAGCGGGTTGACAGATACGCAGTATTTT. Protein sequence: CASSRNSGLTDTQYF.

The V gene is TRBV5-4, the J gene TRBJ1-1; D perhaps matches TRBD1 (5 bases). There are 13 residues in the CDR3. The germline V gene has CDR1 SGHNT and CDR2 YYREEE (reference sequence). With 4 bases removed from V and 6 bases from J, the gap between germline ends came to 13 bases. In DNA form, the CDR3 reads TGTGCCAGCAGCACAGGACACTCTCCTGAAGCTTTCTTT. Protein sequence: CASSTGHSPEAFF.

The CDR3 coding sequence is TGTGCCTGGAGTACAGAGACCCAGTACTTC. Its translation: CAWSTETQYF. The genes are TRBV30 and TRBJ2-5; the D is unclear. Trimming removed 2 bases at V and 4 bases at J, with 2 bases between. Germline values: CDR1 GTSNPN, CDR2 SVGIG (reference sequence). CDR3 length: 10 residues.

This clone was detected only a few times. V is TRBV6-1 and J is TRBJ1-1, with D maybe TRBD1 (5 bases). Germline loops: CDR1 MNHNS, CDR2 SASEGT. The CDR3 is 15 residues long. The germline V and J ends were trimmed by 2 bases and 1 base, with 11 bases remaining between them. The chain's CDR3 is CASSEIREKNTEAFF. CDR3 nucleotide sequence: TGTGCCAGCAGTGAAATCAGGGAGAAGAACACTGAAGCTTTCTTT.

The V and J genes are TRBV10-1 and TRBJ2-1; no reliable D call. This CDR3 has 14 amino acids. Germline V gene data show CDR1 as WNHNN and CDR2 as SYGVQD (reference sequence). The V end was cut by 5 bases, the J end by 9 bases, with 17 bases between. The CDR3 here is CASSLFAEKSEQFF. In DNA, the CDR3 is TGCGCCAGCAGTTTGTTTGCGGAGAAAAGTGAGCAGTTCTTC.

The V and J genes are TRBV6-6 and TRBJ2-7; TRBD1 or TRBD2 may be the D gene (6 bases each). CDR1 and CDR2 (germline): MNHNY, SVGAGI (reference sequence). V lost 8 bases and J lost 2, with 13 bases in between. The CDR3 length is 13 residues. The CDR3, as DNA: TGTGCCAGCGAGGGGGGATGGACCTACGAGCAGTACTTC. This gives the protein CASEGGWTYEQYF.

On this clone itself: Distinct nucleotide sequences in the sample also encode this CDR3. The V and J genes are TRBV7-2 and TRBJ2-7, with TRBD2 as a possible D gene (5 bases). Germline V gives CDR1 SGHTA, CDR2 FQGNSA. Trimming shortened V by 5 bases and J by 6 bases, and 11 bases separated the two germline ends. The CDR3 runs 12 residues. The CDR3 sequence: CASSHPRGEQYF. DNA for the CDR3: TGTGCCAGCAGCCACCCCCGGGGCGAGCAGTACTTC.

The J gene is TRBJ1-5, the V gene TRBV4-1; D not certain. Germline loops: CDR1 MGHRA, CDR2 YSYEKL. The CDR3 spans 14 residues. Trimming pared 1 base from V and 7 bases from J, leaving 11 bases between. The CDR3 DNA reads TGCGCCAGCAGCCAAGTAATGGGTAACCAGCCCCAGCATTTT. It is translated as CASSQVMGNQPQHF.

This clone was recorded at least ten times. The chain recombines TRBV6-5 with TRBJ1-1; 7 bases agree with TRBD1. The CDR3 runs 14 residues. The V gene end was trimmed by 4 bases and the J gene end by 5 bases; junction bases not matched to a gene: 7. Germline V CDR1 and CDR2: MNHEY, SVGAGI. This CDR3 is CASSLETGRTEAFF. The CDR3 DNA reads TGTGCCAGCAGTTTGGAGACAGGGCGGACTGAAGCTTTCTTT.

The table lists this clone with a few counts. The genes are TRBV29-1 and TRBJ2-3; 10 positions match TRBD2. The trim removed 4 bases at V and 2 bases at J, leaving 6 bases unmatched. This CDR3 contains 15 residues. Germline CDR1 and CDR2: SQVTM and ANQGSEA. This CDR3 reads CSVVTSGSTTDTQYF. The DNA of the CDR3 is TGCAGCGTTGTGACTAGCGGGTCTACCACAGATACGCAGTATTTT.

The chain is built from TRBV6-1 and TRBJ2-7; possibly TRBD2 for D (6 bases). Per germline, CDR1 MNHNS and CDR2 SASEGT. V was trimmed by 1 base and J by 3 bases, leaving 7 bases between them. The CDR3 consists of 13 residues. The CDR3 nucleotides are TGTGCCAGCAGTGAAGGGACTAACTACGAGCAGTACTTC. Residues: CASSEGTNYEQYF.

This clone has ten or more counts. CDR3 nucleotide sequence: TGTGCCATCAGAGACGGGAGGGCTGGCGCCTACAATGAGCAGTTCTTC. Amino acid sequence: CAIRDGRAGAYNEQFF. The chain combines TRBV10-3 with TRBJ2-1, with 8 positions matching TRBD2. After removal of 6 bases from V and 2 bases from J, the junction contained 9 bases not matched to a gene. This CDR3 contains 16 residues. Germline V lookup: CDR1 ENHRY, CDR2 SYGVKD.

This clone was counted only a few times. The chain recombines TRBV7-2 with TRBJ2-1; 9 nucleotides line up with TRBD1. Germline V gives CDR1 SGHTA, CDR2 FQGNSA. J lost 6 bases, V lost 5 bases, and 5 bases had no gene match. CDR3 length: 14 residues. The CDR3 bases are TGTGCCAGCAGCCCCAGACAGGGGGTCAATGAGCAGTTCTTC. This sequence encodes CASSPRQGVNEQFF. Full variable domain (outside the CDR3, taken from reference TRBV7-2 and TRBJ2-1): GAGVSQSPSNKVTEKGKDVELRCDPISGHTALYWYRQSLGQGLEFLIYFQGNSAPDKSGLPSDRFSAERTGGSVSTLTIQRTQQEDSAVYLCASSPRQGVNEQFFGPGTRLTVL.

The rearrangement links TRBV5-1 to TRBJ2-5; a weak D match, TRBD2 (5 bases). Trimming took 0 bases from V and 2 from J, leaving 8 bases between them. The CDR3 contains 14 residues. Germline CDR1 is SGHRS and CDR2 is YFSETQ. The CDR3 loop is CASSLELGQETQYF. The CDR3 DNA sequence: TGCGCCAGCAGCTTGGAACTAGGACAAGAGACCCAGTACTTC.

Only a few counts were recorded for this clone. The CDR3 reads CASSQDGDRDYNEQFF. CDR3 in DNA: TGTGCCAGCAGCCAAGATGGGGACAGGGACTACAATGAGCAGTTCTTC. This chain connects TRBV5-4 to TRBJ2-1, with TRBD1 matching 9 bases. Looked up from germline, CDR1 is SGHNT and CDR2 is YYREEE (reference sequence). The V and J ends lost 4 bases and 3 bases, in that order; junction bases with no gene match: 8. This CDR3 has 16 amino acids.

This clone came up a few times. The rearrangement joins TRBV7-2 to TRBJ1-5; 8 bases align to TRBD1. CDR1 is SGHTA and CDR2 is FQGNSA in the germline V gene. This CDR3 comprises 15 residues. V gave up 5 bases and J gave up 3 bases; unmatched junction bases: 6. The CDR3 spells CASSGRTGPNQPQHF. CDR3 in DNA: TGTGCCAGCAGCGGTAGGACAGGGCCCAATCAGCCCCAGCATTTT.

The rearrangement uses TRBV6-5 and TRBJ1-4; D is uncertain. The CDR3 covers 14 residues. Germline CDR1 is MNHEY and CDR2 is SVGAGI. Trimming pared 1 base from V and 10 bases from J, leaving 13 bases between. CDR3 bases: TGTGCCAGCAGTTACTATAGGGCGGACGGAAAACTGTTTTTT. Encoded protein: CASSYYRADGKLFF.

The chain recombines TRBV20-1 with TRBJ2-7; D remains ambiguous. The CDR3 extends over 11 amino acids. Trimming stripped 6 bases from V and 8 bases from J, with 14 bases between. The germline CDR1 and CDR2 sequences are DFQATT and SNEGSKA (reference sequence). In DNA, the CDR3 is TGCAGTGCCGACCTGGGTTTTCAGCAGTACTTC. It yields the protein CSADLGFQQYF.

The sample holds a few counts of this clone. This sequence joins TRBV6-6 and TRBJ2-1; 7 bases align to TRBD2. CDR1 is MNHNY and CDR2 is SVGAGI in the germline V gene (reference sequence). V was pared by 6 bases and J by 8 bases, with 1 base of the junction left unmatched. CDR3 length: 11 residues. The CDR3 reads CASRGGDEQFF. The DNA of the CDR3 is TGTGCCAGCAGGGGAGGGGATGAGCAGTTCTTC.

The V and J genes are TRBV9 and TRBJ2-7, with D perhaps TRBD2 (6 bases). The CDR3 contains 15 residues. V lost 1 base, J lost 3 bases, and 14 bases lay in between. Germline V CDR1 and CDR2: SGDLS, YYNGEE. CDR3 amino acids: CASSVFGTEGYEQYF. CDR3 nucleotide sequence: TGTGCCAGCAGCGTATTCGGAACGGAGGGCTACGAGCAGTACTTC.

The V gene is TRBV19, the J gene TRBJ1-1; 8 nucleotides agree with TRBD1. CDR3 size: 14 residues. The J segment lost 4 bases and the V segment lost 6 bases, leaving 7 bases of the junction unmatched. CDR1 is LNHDA and CDR2 is SQIVND in the germline V gene (reference sequence). The CDR3 loop reads CASSSRQGITEAFF. The CDR3 DNA reads TGTGCCAGTAGCTCCCGACAGGGGATCACTGAAGCTTTCTTT.

There are a few counts of this clone. The chain couples TRBV2 to TRBJ2-3, with D possibly TRBD2 on 6 matching bases. V was trimmed by 8 bases and J by 3 bases, leaving 21 bases between them. The CDR3 loop spans 16 amino acids. CDR1 and CDR2 from the germline V gene are SNHLY and FYNNEI. Here the CDR3 DNA reads TGTGCCAGCGGGGGAGCGGGTTCAGGGAGGACAGATACGCAGTATTTT. This translates into CASGGAGSGRTDTQYF.

This clone was counted only a few times. The chain links TRBV4-3 to TRBJ1-4; D possibly corresponds to TRBD1 (5 bases). Germline V gene data show CDR1 as LGHNA and CDR2 as YSLEER. V gave up 4 bases and J gave up 8 bases, with 20 bases separating them. The CDR3 spans 16 residues. The CDR3 region has the DNA TGCGCCAGCAGCCCTTCCCTGGGTCAGGGTGGGGAAAAACTGTTTTTT. Protein: CASSPSLGQGGEKLFF.

This clone was observed at least ten times. The chain links TRBV27 to TRBJ1-2; D might be TRBD1 (5 bases). The CDR3 is made up of 15 amino acids. The V end was cut by 0 bases, the J end by 8 bases, with 16 bases between. Germline V gives CDR1 MNHEY, CDR2 SMNVEV (reference sequence). CDR3 residues: CASSLSRTGPLGYTF. DNA of the CDR3: TGTGCCAGCAGTTTATCTCGTACAGGACCCTTGGGCTACACCTTC.

This clone was seen more than once but under ten times. One end of the junction does not line up with germline, which may come from a read error. The V and J genes are TRBV29-1 and TRBJ2-1; 13 nucleotides match TRBD2. Germline V gene lookup returns CDR1 SQVTM and CDR2 ANQGSEA. The length of the CDR3 is 17 residues. CDR3 sequence: CSAEGTSGAYSYNEQFF. The CDR3 nucleotides are TGCAGCGCTGAAGGGACTAGCGGGGCATACTCCTACAATGAGCAGTTCTTC.

This clone appeared a few times. This chain links TRBV7-2 with TRBJ2-3; D uncertain. Looked up from germline, CDR1 is SGHTA and CDR2 is FQGNSA. CDR3 size: 14 residues. Deletions cut 7 bases from V and 1 base from J, with 12 bases between. CDR3 nucleotides: TGTGCCAGCACCCTCACTCTAGGCACAGATACGCAGTATTTT. Protein sequence: CASTLTLGTDTQYF.